This passage covers 26 T cell receptor beta chains from one sample sequenced in a study of blood T cells in healthy people across ages. For the second PCR, which ran for 7 to 11 cycles, a sample-barcoded 5' primer and a J-beta primer mix were used. TCRdb used MiXCR to reprocess the 5' RACE reads, holding one entry per CDR3 protein. The sample has about 1.6 million distinct CDR3 sequences, almost 35% seen once. Sequencing was done on a sample of blood. The receptors were sampled from a woman between 25 and 40 years old in good health.

This clonotype was detected only a few times. The rearrangement uses TRBV14 and TRBJ2-6; D remains unclear. CDR3 size: 19 residues. Trimming stripped 1 base from V and 1 base from J, with 17 bases between. Germline V CDR1 and CDR2: SGHDN, FVKESK. CDR3: CASSQVPIHSQSGANVLTF. Here the CDR3 DNA reads TGTGCCAGCAGCCAAGTGCCAATCCACTCCCAATCTGGGGCCAACGTCCTGACTTTC.

This chain joins TRBV7-9 and TRBJ1-2; 11 positions match TRBD1. With V trimmed by 5 bases and J by 4 bases, 6 bases remained unmatched. The germline V gene has CDR1 SEHNR and CDR2 FQNEAQ (reference sequence). The CDR3 covers 15 residues. Here the CDR3 DNA reads TGTGCCAGCAGCCAGGCCGGGACAGGGGGCTATGGCTACACCTTC. It is translated as CASSQAGTGGYGYTF.

V usage is TRBV9 and J usage is TRBJ2-1; 8 nucleotides match TRBD2. Germline trimming cut 3 bases from V and 8 bases from J; bases unmatched to any gene: 4. This CDR3 spans 13 amino acids. Per the germline V gene, CDR1 is SGDLS and CDR2 is YYNGEE. CDR3 sequence reads: CASSAQLADEQFF. The DNA of the CDR3 is TGTGCCAGCAGCGCGCAACTAGCGGATGAGCAGTTCTTC.

The rearrangement joins TRBV3-1 to TRBJ1-1; D unresolved. V was shortened by 9 bases and J by 6 bases, with 17 bases between the two germline ends. The length of the CDR3 is 13 residues. CDR1 is LGHDT and CDR2 is YNNKEL in the germline V gene (reference sequence). The CDR3 region is CASQTEANAEAFF. CDR3 coding DNA: TGTGCCAGTCAGACGGAAGCCAACGCTGAAGCTTTCTTT.

The rearrangement uses TRBV11-2 and TRBJ2-1; 9 bases agree with TRBD2. Germline V gives CDR1 SGHAT, CDR2 FQNNGV. V lost 0 bases to trimming and J lost 5 bases; unmatched junction nucleotides: 8. There are 17 residues in the CDR3. The CDR3 DNA follows: TGTGCCAGCAGCTTAGACCTGGCGGGAGGGCCACACAATGAGCAGTTCTTC. Translating it yields CASSLDLAGGPHNEQFF.

In this sample, this clonotype turned up a few times. This chain uses TRBV12-3 or TRBV12-4 with TRBJ2-5; TRBD2 agrees at 10 bases. The V and J ends lost 5 bases and 11 bases, in that order; junction bases with no gene match: 5. CDR3 size: 12 residues. The CDR3 sequence: CASSSGRAGQYF. The CDR3 bases are TGTGCCAGCAGTAGCGGGAGGGCAGGGCAGTACTTC.

This clonotype was seen ten or more times. The J gene is TRBJ2-6, the V gene TRBV6-6, with a tentative D call TRBD1 (6 bases). The V end was cut by 6 bases, the J end by 3 bases, with 12 bases between. The CDR3 totals 15 residues. In germline, CDR1 is MNHNY, CDR2 SVGAGI (reference sequence). The CDR3 region is CASSPQGDGANVLTF. CDR3 bases: TGTGCCAGCAGCCCACAGGGAGATGGGGCCAACGTCCTGACTTTC.

Ten or more counts support this clonotype. The chain is built from TRBV20-1 and TRBJ2-5; tentative D call: TRBD2 (5 bases). Germline CDR1 and CDR2: DFQATT and SNEGSKA (reference sequence). V gave up 1 base and J gave up 1 base, with 7 bases separating them. This CDR3 spans 13 amino acids. The CDR3 coding sequence is TGCAGTGCTAGAGGGACTTCCCAAGAGACCCAGTACTTC. Its protein product is CSARGTSQETQYF.

The table lists this clonotype with many counts. V usage is TRBV10-3 and J usage is TRBJ2-5; 11 nucleotides agree with TRBD2. Germline assignment: CDR1 ENHRY and CDR2 SYGVKD. Unmatched junction bases numbered 13, after V lost 11 bases and J lost 5 bases. There are 15 residues in the CDR3. The CDR3 reads CASLRSLAGVETQYF. The DNA of the CDR3 is TGTGCCTCCTTGCGGTCACTAGCGGGAGTTGAGACCCAGTACTTC.

Remarks on this clonotype: Mismatch with germline at one junction end may stem from a read error. The V and J genes are TRBV20-1 and TRBJ2-7; no firm D call. Germline lookup yields CDR1 DFQATT and CDR2 SNEGSKA (reference sequence). This CDR3 region has 12 residues. The DNA for the CDR3 is TGCAGGGCTAGAGATCGGATAGCCGAGCAGTACTTC. Its translation is CRARDRIAEQYF.

This clonotype was seen a handful of times. This chain joins TRBV5-1 and TRBJ2-2; tentatively, D is TRBD1 (5 bases). The CDR3 is 13 residues long. Germline V CDR1 and CDR2: SGHRS, YFSETQ. V was cut by 4 bases and J by 6 bases, with 10 bases left in between. CDR3 amino acids: CASSPGISGELFF. The CDR3 DNA reads TGCGCCAGCAGCCCAGGGATATCCGGGGAGCTGTTTTTT.

This clonotype was recorded only once. V gene TRBV18 combines with J gene TRBJ1-5, with D unresolved. The CDR3 extends over 13 amino acids. CDR1 is KGHSH and CDR2 is LQKENI in the germline V gene. Trimming removed 2 bases from V and 6 bases from J, with 8 bases in between. In nucleotides, the CDR3 is TGTGCCAGCTCACCAATGGGTATTCAGCCCCAGCATTTT. Its protein is CASSPMGIQPQHF.

V gene TRBV12-3 or TRBV12-4 combines with J gene TRBJ2-7; D possibly corresponds to TRBD2 (7 bases). V was trimmed by 10 bases and J by 7 bases, leaving 23 bases between them. The CDR3 runs to 14 residues. In DNA form, the CDR3 reads TGTGCCACCAATCCGGGTGGGGGGGCGAGGGAGCAGTACTTC. Protein sequence: CATNPGGGAREQYF.

Concerning this clonotype itself: An end of the junction does not agree with germline; a read error may underlie this. The V and J genes are TRBV6-5 and TRBJ2-3; TRBD1 matches 10 bases. The CDR3 spans 15 residues. CDR1 and CDR2 (germline): MNHEY, SVGAGI. The CDR3 DNA reads TGTGCCAGCAGTTACTCTGGACAGGGGGGAGATACGCAGGATTTT. This gives the protein CASSYSGQGGDTQDF.

There are a few counts of this clonotype. V and J are TRBV4-1 and TRBJ2-7, with D perhaps matching TRBD1 (6 bases). The V gene lost 2 bases and the J gene lost 3 bases, with 14 bases spanning the gap. The CDR3 extends over 15 amino acids. In germline, CDR1 is MGHRA, CDR2 YSYEKL. In nucleotides, the CDR3 is TGCGCCAGCAGCCAACCCACGACAGGTTTCTACGAGCAGTACTTC. It is translated as CASSQPTTGFYEQYF.

Worth noting for this clonotype: Relative to the germline gene, one junction end is altered; a read error may explain this. As DNA, the CDR3 is TGTGCCAGCAGTCCAGGGCTATTGGGCGAGCAGTACTTC. Encoded protein: CASSPGLLGEQYF. This sequence joins TRBV5-1 and TRBJ2-7; perhaps TRBD1 as D (5 bases). The CDR3 extends over 13 amino acids. Germline CDR1 reads SGHRS; CDR2 reads YFSETQ.

The chain combines TRBV20-1 with TRBJ1-2; weak D call: TRBD1 (5 bases). The CDR3 has 12 amino acids. The germline V gene encodes CDR1 DFQATT and CDR2 SNEGSKA (reference sequence). V lost 4 bases, J lost 8 bases, and 14 bases lay in between. The DNA of the CDR3 is TGCAGTGCTATACGGGGGACGCAGGGCTACACCTTC. This gives the protein CSAIRGTQGYTF.

The rearrangement uses TRBV7-6 and TRBJ2-3, with TRBD2 matching over 8 bases. Per the germline V gene, CDR1 is SGHVS and CDR2 is FNYEAQ. V was clipped by 5 bases and J by 4 bases; unmatched bases: 11. This CDR3 spans 16 amino acids. CDR3 region: CASSPGVAGLSDTQYF. The DNA for the CDR3 is TGTGCCAGCAGCCCCGGGGTAGCGGGATTGTCAGATACGCAGTATTTT.

This clonotype occurred once. This chain connects TRBV2 to TRBJ2-3; a possible D gene is TRBD1 (5 bases). Per germline, CDR1 SNHLY and CDR2 FYNNEI. The germline V and J ends were trimmed by 6 bases and 3 bases, with 10 bases remaining between them. The CDR3 consists of 13 residues. CDR3: CASRSPGTDTQYF. The CDR3 DNA follows: TGTGCCAGCAGGTCCCCAGGGACAGATACGCAGTATTTT.

This clonotype was counted a few times. V usage is TRBV7-3 and J usage is TRBJ2-6; 10 bases are a match to TRBD1. Germline V gene sequence: CDR1 SGHTA, CDR2 FQGTGA. J was trimmed by 3 bases and V by 5 bases; bases with no gene match: 13. The CDR3 is made up of 19 amino acids. The CDR3 DNA follows: TGTGCCAGCAGCCCTAGGGCAGTGACAGGGGGCGTTGGGGCCAACGTCCTGACTTTC. Amino acid sequence: CASSPRAVTGGVGANVLTF. Using reference TRBV7-3 and TRBJ2-6 for the parts outside the CDR3, the full variable domain is GAGVSQTPSNKVTEKGKYVELRCDPISGHTALYWYRQSLGQGPEFLIYFQGTGAADDSGLPNDRFFAVRPEGSVSTLKIQRTERGDSAVYLCASSPRAVTGGVGANVLTFGAGSRLTVL.

V usage is TRBV27 and J usage is TRBJ2-1, with 9 positions matching TRBD1. J gave up 10 bases and V 5 bases, and 15 bases lay outside the gene matches. The germline CDR1 and CDR2 sequences are MNHEY and SMNVEV (reference sequence). The CDR3 has 16 residues. CDR3 sequence: CASSRSPGQGLYEQFF. The DNA of the CDR3 is TGTGCCAGCAGTCGCTCGCCGGGACAGGGCCTCTACGAGCAGTTCTTC.

In the case of this clonotype: This may be a read error, as it is one base from a much larger clone. The rearrangement links TRBV20-1 to TRBJ2-1; no firm D call. Between the trimmed V and J ends, which lost 4 bases and 0 bases, there was a span of 13 bases. Germline V gene lookup returns CDR1 DFQATT and CDR2 SNEGSKA (reference sequence). The CDR3 sequence is 15 residues long. The CDR3 bases are TGCAGTGCTACGTCGGTGGGTATCTCCTACAATGAGCAGTTCTTC. As protein: CSATSVGISYNEQFF.

V and J are TRBV5-1 and TRBJ2-1; 11 bases fit TRBD2. Looked up from germline, CDR1 is SGHRS and CDR2 is YFSETQ. The CDR3 contains 15 residues. J gave up 10 bases and V 0 bases, and 6 bases lay outside the gene matches. The CDR3 region is CASSLDLAGGSEQFF. The CDR3 coding sequence is TGCGCCAGCAGCTTGGATCTAGCGGGAGGATCCGAGCAGTTCTTC.

The chain employs TRBV7-9 and TRBJ2-7; D not resolved. The V end was cut by 4 bases, the J end by 11 bases, with 15 bases between. In germline, CDR1 is SEHNR, CDR2 FQNEAQ (reference sequence). The CDR3 consists of 12 residues. The CDR3 region has the DNA TGTGCCAGCAGCTCCATTGTGGATGGAAAGTACTTC. Translating gives CASSSIVDGKYF.

The CDR3 bases are TGTGCCAGCAGTTCGGACAGGGAAGGAGCTAACTATGGCTACACCTTC. Translation: CASSSDREGANYGYTF. This sequence joins TRBV28 and TRBJ1-2; 8 bases align to TRBD1. J gave up 0 bases and V 4 bases, and 7 bases lay outside the gene matches. Germline loops: CDR1 MDHEN, CDR2 SYDVKM. The CDR3 sequence is 16 residues long.

Worth noting for this clonotype: This clone may be a read error of a much larger clone one base away. The chain couples TRBV4-1 to TRBJ2-7; D gene uncertain. The V gene's germline CDR1 is MGHRA and CDR2 YSYEKL. This CDR3 is built from 14 residues. Trimming took off 4 bases at V and 6 bases at J, with 16 bases between the two ends. The CDR3: CASSREPGRGEQYF. For the CDR3, the DNA is TGCGCCAGCAGCCGAGAACCCGGTCGCGGCGAGCAGTACTTC.